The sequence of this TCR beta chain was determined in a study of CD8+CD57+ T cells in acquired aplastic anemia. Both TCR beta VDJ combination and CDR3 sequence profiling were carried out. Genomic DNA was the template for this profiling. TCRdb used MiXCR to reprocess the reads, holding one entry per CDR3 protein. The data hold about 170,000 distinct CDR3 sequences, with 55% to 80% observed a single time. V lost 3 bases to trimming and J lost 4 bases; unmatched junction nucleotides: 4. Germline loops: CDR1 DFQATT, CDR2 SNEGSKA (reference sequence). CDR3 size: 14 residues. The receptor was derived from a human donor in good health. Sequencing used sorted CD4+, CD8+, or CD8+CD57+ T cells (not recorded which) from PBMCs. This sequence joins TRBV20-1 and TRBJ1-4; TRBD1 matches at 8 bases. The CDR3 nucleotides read TGCAGTGCTAGCGCCACAGGGGGTAATGAAAAACTGTTTTTT. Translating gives CSASATGGNEKLFF.